This T cell receptor beta chain was retrieved from a study of T-cell memory formation after mild COVID-19 (dated by TCRdb to the early 2020s). General notes on the study: TCR sequence clusters from the two donors were largely donor specific. T-cell clones expanding and contracting after mild COVID-19 in two donors were tracked by longitudinal TCRalpha and TCRbeta repertoire sequencing. Two young, previously healthy adult volunteers made up the cohort, one male and one female.

This clonotype was detected ten times or more. Its specific antigen is unknown. Base qualities are not provided; no much larger clone lies one nucleotide away. General conclusions and limits of the study: The second-wave clones that peaked on day 37 were not confirmed to be SARS-CoV-2 specific. From day 15 to 85, contracting clones showed balanced CD4/CD8 phenotypes, whereas a second wave of clones that expanded from day 15 to 37 leaned towards CD4+. Contracting CD4+ clones appeared mostly in the CM and EM memory subsets, whereas CD8+ clones were enriched in EMRA. Only a couple of mild cases were covered in the study, and larger cohorts including severe cases with pre-infection samples were considered necessary. The detection of some responding clones in pre-infection memory suggests that pre-existing cross-reactive memory T cells joined the SARS-CoV-2 response.

Sequencing used an Illumina NovaSeq 6000. cDNA libraries for TCRalpha and TCRbeta were prepared by 5'RACE using constant-segment primers, with sample barcodes and unique molecular identifiers added. RNA was extracted from every sample with Trizol reagent. The libraries were amplified in two PCR steps, and the second step added a second sample barcode and Illumina TruSeq adapters. Sequencing of the libraries was done on an Illumina NovaSeq, producing 2 x 150 bp paired-end reads. On the authors' methods: With migec v1.2.7, reads were demultiplexed and then collapsed into UMI-guided consensus sequences. With mixcr v2.1.11, UMI consensuses were aligned to TRA and TRB V and J templates and assembled into clonotypes. A clonotype was counted as expanded or contracted only if both edgeR and NoisET called the change significant, with noise models trained on biological replicates. For edgeR calls, a false discovery rate-adjusted p below 0.01 and a log2 fold-change threshold of 1 were applied. As an exploratory analysis of dynamics, max-normalized trajectories of the 1000 most abundant clonotypes were examined by PCA with hierarchical clustering. Separately sequenced CD4+ and CD8+ repertoires were used to assign a CD4 or CD8 phenotype to each responding clone. In TCRdb, the public reads were trimmed at Q25 with fastp and aligned with MiXCR, with productive beta chains retained. Every distinct CDR3 protein forms one entry, paired with its most common genes and DNA. It is TCRdb's table, rather than the study itself, that gives the V and J calls and clone size. This sample holds roughly 29,000 distinct CDR3 sequences; around 7.2% were observed only once. 14% of the sample belongs to the ten largest clones.

Ficoll-Paque density gradient centrifugation was the method used to isolate PBMCs. V is cut by 6 bases and J by 3 bases, and the space between the germline ends is 24 bases. Looking up the germline V gene yields CDR1 MNHEY and CDR2 SVGAGI. The CDR3, from cysteine to phenylalanine, totals 17 residues. This entry keeps only the CDR3 DNA: 51 bases, framed from base 1. The specimen was PBMCs or a T cell subset sorted from them (not recorded which). The TCR was taken from an adult woman who had mild COVID-19 (a few samples of this study predate the infection). The sample titles of this study are shuffled in the database, so cell type and time point are left out; the donor was told from shared clones. Recombination joined TRBV6-5 with TRBJ2-7; the D gene cannot be resolved beyond TRBD1 or TRBD2, each matching 5 bases. The DNA reads TGTGCCAGCAGGAACATAGGACGTACTCATGGGGGCTACGAGCAGTACTTC. It specifies CASRNIGRTHGGYEQYF.